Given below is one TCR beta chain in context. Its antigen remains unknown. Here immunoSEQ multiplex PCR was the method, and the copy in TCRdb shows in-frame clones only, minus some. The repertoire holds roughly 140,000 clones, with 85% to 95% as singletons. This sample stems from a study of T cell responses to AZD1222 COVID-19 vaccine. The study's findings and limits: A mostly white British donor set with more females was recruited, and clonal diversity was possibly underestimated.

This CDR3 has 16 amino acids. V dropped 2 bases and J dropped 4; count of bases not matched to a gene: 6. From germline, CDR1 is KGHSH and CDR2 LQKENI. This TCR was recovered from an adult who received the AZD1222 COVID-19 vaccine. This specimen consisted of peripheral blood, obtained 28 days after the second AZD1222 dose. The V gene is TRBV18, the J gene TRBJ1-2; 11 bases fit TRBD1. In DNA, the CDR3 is TGTGCCAGCTCACCAATGGGACAGGGGGTTCTCTATGGCTACACCTTC. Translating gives CASSPMGQGVLYGYTF.